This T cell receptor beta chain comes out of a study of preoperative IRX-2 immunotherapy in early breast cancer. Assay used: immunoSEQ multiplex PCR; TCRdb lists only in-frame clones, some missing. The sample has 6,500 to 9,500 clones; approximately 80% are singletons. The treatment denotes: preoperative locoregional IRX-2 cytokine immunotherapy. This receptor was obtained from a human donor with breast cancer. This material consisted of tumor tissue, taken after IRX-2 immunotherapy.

The CDR3 DNA reads as TGTGCCAGCAGTTTGGGCGGGTCTGGGGCCAACGTCCTGACTTTC. Amino acid sequence: CASSLGGSGANVLTF. This sequence joins TRBV28 and TRBJ2-6; D is perhaps TRBD2 (5 bases). Trimming took off 3 bases at V and 1 base at J, with 7 bases between the two ends. CDR3 length: 15 residues. The germline CDR1 and CDR2 sequences are MDHEN and SYDVKM. The whole variable domain, remainder taken from reference TRBV28 and TRBJ2-6, is DVKVTQSSRYLVKRTGEKVFLECVQDMDHENMFWYRQDPGLGLRLIYFSYDVKMKEKGDIPEGYSVSREKKERFSLILESASTNQTSMYLCASSLGGSGANVLTFGAGSRLTVL.